These 24 T cell receptor beta chains were all obtained from the same sample, sequenced in a study of T cell responses to AZD1222 COVID-19 vaccine. Profiled with immunoSEQ multiplex PCR; TCRdb holds only in-frame clones, not every one. The sample lists roughly 190,000 clones, approximately 94% occurring once. The sample was peripheral blood, taken 28 days after the second dose of the MenACWY control vaccine. These receptors originate from an adult who received the MenACWY meningococcal vaccine as a control.

The chain uses TRBV30 and TRBJ2-7; 7 bases agree with TRBD2. The CDR3 has 13 amino acids. With 0 bases clipped from V and 6 bases from J, the junction kept 5 bases outside the gene matches. CDR1 and CDR2 from the germline V gene are GTSNPN and SVGIG (reference sequence). CDR3 protein: CAWSVAGFSEQYF. The CDR3 DNA is TGTGCCTGGAGTGTAGCGGGATTCAGCGAGCAGTACTTC.

The J gene is TRBJ1-4, the V gene TRBV7-9; 9 nucleotides match TRBD1. CDR1 is SEHNR and CDR2 is FQNEAQ in the germline V gene (reference sequence). This CDR3 comprises 15 residues. With V trimmed by 5 bases and J by 8 bases, 9 bases remained unmatched. CDR3 protein: CASSNQGQGEEKLFF. DNA for the CDR3: TGTGCCAGCAGCAACCAGGGACAGGGAGAGGAAAAACTGTTTTTT. The entire variable domain, with the rest obtained from reference TRBV7-9 and TRBJ1-4, is as follows: DTGVSQNPRHKITKRGQNVTFRCDPISEHNRLYWYRQTLGQGPEFLTYFQNEAQLEKSRLLSDRFSAERPKGSFSTLEIQRTEQGDSAMYLCASSNQGQGEEKLFFGSGTQLSVL.

This chain joins TRBV28 and TRBJ2-7, with no clear D. CDR3 length equals 13 residues. Trimming took off 3 bases at V and 0 bases at J, with 6 bases between the two ends. Germline CDR1 reads MDHEN; CDR2 reads SYDVKM. CDR3: CASSFRSSYEQYF. CDR3 in DNA: TGTGCCAGCAGTTTTCGGAGCTCCTACGAGCAGTACTTC. The whole variable domain, filled in from reference TRBV28 and TRBJ2-7, reads DVKVTQSSRYLVKRTGEKVFLECVQDMDHENMFWYRQDPGLGLRLIYFSYDVKMKEKGDIPEGYSVSREKKERFSLILESASTNQTSMYLCASSFRSSYEQYFGPGTRLTVT.

J is TRBJ2-2 and V is TRBV9, with no clear D. V dropped 5 bases and J dropped 0 bases, with 11 bases sitting between them. Looked up from germline, CDR1 is SGDLS and CDR2 is YYNGEE. This CDR3 region has 15 residues. This CDR3 reads CASRMGGANTGELFF. CDR3 coding DNA: TGTGCCAGCAGGATGGGCGGAGCGAACACCGGGGAGCTGTTTTTT.

The CDR3 nucleotides are TGTGCCAGCAGCTTAGCGGGGACCCCCATCGGGGAGCTGTTTTTT. Residues: CASSLAGTPIGELFF. The chain recombines TRBV7-9 with TRBJ2-2; either TRBD1 or TRBD2 may fit D (5 bases each). The CDR3 covers 15 residues. Germline values: CDR1 SEHNR, CDR2 FQNEAQ (reference sequence). V lost 0 bases to trimming and J lost 7 bases, with 12 bases between them.

This clone was counted once. CDR3 protein: CASSSMTLGGTYEQYF. Here the CDR3 DNA reads TGCGCCAGCAGCTCCATGACTCTAGGAGGGACCTACGAGCAGTACTTC. The chain couples TRBV5-1 to TRBJ2-7; D perhaps matches TRBD2 (6 bases). Trimming shortened V by 3 bases and J by 2 bases, and 18 bases separated the two germline ends. Germline V lookup: CDR1 SGHRS, CDR2 YFSETQ. CDR3 length: 16 residues.

The chain recombines TRBV24-1 with TRBJ2-1; 9 bases align to TRBD2. From germline, CDR1 is KGHDR and CDR2 SFDVKD. J gave up 12 bases and V 0 bases, and 11 bases lay outside the gene matches. The CDR3 is made up of 16 amino acids. CDR3 sequence: CATSDLSVAGEVGQFF. The DNA of the CDR3 is TGTGCCACCAGTGATTTGTCAGTAGCGGGAGAAGTTGGGCAGTTCTTC.

As to this clone: The same CDR3 can be traced to other DNA sequences in this sample. The V gene is TRBV7-9, the J gene TRBJ2-2; 8 positions agree with TRBD2. The V segment lost 5 bases and the J segment 4 bases; nucleotides outside the gene matches: 3. The CDR3 has 14 amino acids. Per germline, CDR1 SEHNR and CDR2 FQNEAQ (reference sequence). The CDR3, as DNA: TGTGCCAGCAGCCTGGCGGGAGGCACCGGGGAGCTGTTTTTT. Amino acid sequence: CASSLAGGTGELFF.

The genes are TRBV7-3 and TRBJ1-3; no reliable D call. Per the germline V gene, CDR1 is SGHTA and CDR2 is FQGTGA. The CDR3 has 14 residues. Deletions cut 5 bases from V and 7 bases from J, with 15 bases between. CDR3 DNA sequence: TGTGCCAGCAGCCTAAAACAAGGGAGGAACACCATATATTTT. This codes for CASSLKQGRNTIYF.

The V gene is TRBV4-2, the J gene TRBJ2-1, with 7 nucleotides matching TRBD2. CDR1 is LGHNA and CDR2 is YNFKEQ in the germline V gene. This CDR3 contains 15 residues. The J segment lost 5 bases and the V segment lost 0 bases, leaving 4 bases of the junction unmatched. The CDR3 sequence: CASSQESRGDNEQFF. CDR3 bases: TGTGCCAGCAGCCAAGAGTCTCGGGGGGACAATGAGCAGTTCTTC.

Written as DNA, the CDR3 is TGTGCCACCGCACAGGACTATATGAACACCGGGGAGCTGTTTTTT. Protein sequence: CATAQDYMNTGELFF. The gene calls are TRBV15 and TRBJ2-2; perhaps TRBD2 as D (6 bases). The CDR3 runs to 15 residues. Trimming shortened V by 8 bases and J by 1 base, and 14 bases separated the two germline ends. Germline CDR1 and CDR2: LNHNV and YYDKDF (reference sequence).

The chain couples TRBV11-3 to TRBJ1-3; D gene unclear. Looked up from germline, CDR1 is SGHNT and CDR2 is YENEEA. Trimming took off 5 bases at V and 5 bases at J, with 7 bases between the two ends. The CDR3 consists of 12 residues. As DNA, the CDR3 is TGTGCCAGCAGCCTCAGTCGAAACACCATATATTTT. Translating gives CASSLSRNTIYF. Complete variable domain (other parts from reference TRBV11-3 and TRBJ1-3): EAGVVQSPRYKIIEKKQPVAFWCNPISGHNTLYWYLQNLGQGPELLIRYENEEAVDDSQLPKDRFSAERLKGVDSTLKIQPAELGDSAVYLCASSLSRNTIYFGEGSWLTVV.

V is TRBV19 and J is TRBJ2-1; D is uncertain. The CDR3 contains 14 residues. Between the trimmed V and J ends, which lost 3 bases and 8 bases, there was a span of 14 bases. Looked up from germline, CDR1 is LNHDA and CDR2 is SQIVND (reference sequence). CDR3 nucleotide sequence: TGTGCCAGTAGTATTCGCTCTAGGAGCGATGAGCAGTTCTTC. Its protein product is CASSIRSRSDEQFF.

This clone was counted once. V usage is TRBV14 and J usage is TRBJ2-7, with a possible D match to TRBD2 (5 bases). The CDR3 spans 16 residues. CDR1 SGHDN and CDR2 FVKESK come from the germline V gene. Trimming cost V 0 bases and J 5 bases, with 17 bases left between them. For the CDR3, the DNA is TGTGCCAGCAGCCAAGATCCCCCGAGGGCAAGGAACGAGCAGTACTTC. Translating it yields CASSQDPPRARNEQYF. The complete variable domain, with remaining parts taken from reference TRBV14 and TRBJ2-7, reads EAGVTQFPSHSVIEKGQTVTLRCDPISGHDNLYWYRRVMGKEIKFLLHFVKESKQDESGMPNNRFLAERTGGTYSTLKVQPAELEDSGVYFCASSQDPPRARNEQYFGPGTRLTVT.

The chain has TRBV4-3 and TRBJ2-6; a weak D match, TRBD1 (5 bases). The CDR3 is made up of 19 amino acids. CDR1 and CDR2 from the germline V gene are LGHNA and YSLEER. The germline V and J ends were trimmed by 0 bases and 0 bases, with 15 bases remaining between them. The CDR3 reads CASSQEIGRAFSGANVLTF. CDR3 DNA sequence: TGCGCCAGCAGCCAAGAAATTGGCAGGGCCTTCTCTGGGGCCAACGTCCTGACTTTC.

The chain couples TRBV19 to TRBJ2-6; D not certain. In germline, CDR1 is LNHDA, CDR2 SQIVND (reference sequence). V lost 4 bases to trimming and J lost 4 bases, with 5 bases between them. CDR3 size: 13 residues. In nucleotides, the CDR3 is TGTGCCAGTAGTAATACCGGGGCCAACGTCCTGACTTTC. It encodes CASSNTGANVLTF.

The V call is TRBV18, the J call TRBJ2-7; D assignment may be TRBD1 or TRBD2 (5 bases each). Germline loops: CDR1 KGHSH, CDR2 LQKENI. Trimming left V 3 bases short and J 5 bases short, with 14 bases between. This CDR3 has 14 amino acids. Here the CDR3 reads CASSPTGRPHEQYF. The CDR3 DNA reads TGTGCCAGCTCACCTACGGGACGGCCTCACGAGCAGTACTTC.

This chain uses TRBV9 with TRBJ2-2; 7 bases map to TRBD1. CDR1 SGDLS and CDR2 YYNGEE come from the germline V gene. The junction had 4 bases not matched to a gene; V was cut back by 1 base and J by 4 bases. The CDR3 loop spans 15 amino acids. The CDR3 DNA is TGTGCCAGCAGCGTAACGGCAGGGGGCACCGGGGAGCTGTTTTTT. This translates into CASSVTAGGTGELFF.

The table lists this clone with a count of one. This chain joins TRBV11-2 and TRBJ2-3; 8 nucleotides match TRBD2. This CDR3 spans 15 amino acids. V lost 2 bases and J lost 0; bases outside the gene matches: 1. In germline, CDR1 is SGHAT, CDR2 FQNNGV. CDR3 protein: CASSLLAGSTDTQYF. CDR3 coding DNA: TGTGCCAGCAGCTTACTAGCGGGTAGCACAGATACGCAGTATTTT.

This rearrangement joins TRBV24-1 to TRBJ1-5; no definite D call. Germline V gene lookup returns CDR1 KGHDR and CDR2 SFDVKD. The CDR3 spans 12 residues. V lost 4 bases, J lost 8 bases, and 8 bases lay in between. CDR3 in DNA: TGTGCCACCAGTGACCCGGGAGAGCCCCAGCATTTT. It is translated as CATSDPGEPQHF.

This clone was recorded once. V gene TRBV12-5 combines with J gene TRBJ1-1, with D uncertain. V was cut by 3 bases and J by 5 bases, with 7 bases left in between. Germline V gene data show CDR1 as LGHNT and CDR2 as FRNRAP. This CDR3 region has 12 residues. The CDR3 reads CASGFPGTEAFF. CDR3 coding DNA: TGTGCTAGTGGTTTCCCGGGAACTGAAGCTTTCTTT. Variable domain in full (rest from reference TRBV12-5 and TRBJ1-1): DARVTQTPRHKVTEMGQEVTMRCQPILGHNTVFWYRQTMMQGLELLAYFRNRAPLDDSGMPKDRFSAEMPDATLATLKIQPSEPRDSAVYFCASGFPGTEAFFGQGTRLTVV.

The V and J genes are TRBV6-6 and TRBJ1-6; no clear D. CDR3 size: 11 residues. Germline V lookup: CDR1 MNHNY, CDR2 SVGAGI (reference sequence). V was shortened by 6 bases and J by 12 bases, with 9 bases between the two germline ends. DNA of the CDR3: TGTGCCAGCAGCCCGCCTGGACCCCTCCACTTT. It encodes CASSPPGPLHF.

The chain joins TRBV15 to TRBJ1-1, with unresolved D. This CDR3 is built from 13 residues. The V and J ends lost 4 bases and 4 bases respectively, with 10 bases between them. Germline V gene lookup returns CDR1 LNHNV and CDR2 YYDKDF (reference sequence). The CDR3 sequence is CATSIQRSTEAFF. For the CDR3, the DNA is TGTGCCACCAGCATTCAAAGGAGCACTGAAGCTTTCTTT.

V and J are TRBV7-9 and TRBJ2-2; D is unclear. V was clipped by 0 bases and J by 6 bases, with 5 bases between them. Per the germline V gene, CDR1 is SEHNR and CDR2 is FQNEAQ (reference sequence). The length of the CDR3 is 13 residues. The CDR3 DNA follows: TGTGCCAGCAGCTTAGCCGCGTCCGGGGAGCTGTTTTTT. Its protein product is CASSLAASGELFF.